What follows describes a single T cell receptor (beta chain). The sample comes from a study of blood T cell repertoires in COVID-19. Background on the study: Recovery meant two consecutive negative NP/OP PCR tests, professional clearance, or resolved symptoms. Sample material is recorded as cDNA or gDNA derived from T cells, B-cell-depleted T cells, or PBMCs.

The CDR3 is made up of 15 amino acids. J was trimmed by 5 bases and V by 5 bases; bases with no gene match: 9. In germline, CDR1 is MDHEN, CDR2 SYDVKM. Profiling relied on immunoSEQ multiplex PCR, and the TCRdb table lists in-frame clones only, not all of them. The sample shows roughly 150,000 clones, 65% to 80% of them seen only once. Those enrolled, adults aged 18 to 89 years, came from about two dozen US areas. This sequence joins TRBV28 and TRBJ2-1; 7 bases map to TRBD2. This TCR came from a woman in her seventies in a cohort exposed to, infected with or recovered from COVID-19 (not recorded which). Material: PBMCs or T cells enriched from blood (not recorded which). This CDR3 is CASSLPSGLHNEQFF. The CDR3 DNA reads TGTGCCAGCAGTCTCCCTAGCGGACTACACAATGAGCAGTTCTTC.